Described below is a single TCR beta chain sequence and its context. The sample comes from a study of immune characterization of retroperitoneal liposarcoma. The CDR3 runs 14 residues. TCRdb analysed the PCR reads with MiXCR anew, one entry per CDR3 protein. The data contain roughly 9,800 distinct CDR3 sequences, more than 35% of them singletons. The chain recombines TRBV12-3 or TRBV12-4 with TRBJ2-1; possible D gene TRBD2, 6 bases. The J call is uncertain, as TRBJ2-7 better fits the DNA end. Sequences were obtained from tumor tissue. The sequence came from a female donor with retroperitoneal liposarcoma. CDR3 bases: TGTGCCAGCAGTTTTTTAGCGGAGTACAATGAGCAGTACTTC. Encoded protein: CASSFLAEYNEQYF.